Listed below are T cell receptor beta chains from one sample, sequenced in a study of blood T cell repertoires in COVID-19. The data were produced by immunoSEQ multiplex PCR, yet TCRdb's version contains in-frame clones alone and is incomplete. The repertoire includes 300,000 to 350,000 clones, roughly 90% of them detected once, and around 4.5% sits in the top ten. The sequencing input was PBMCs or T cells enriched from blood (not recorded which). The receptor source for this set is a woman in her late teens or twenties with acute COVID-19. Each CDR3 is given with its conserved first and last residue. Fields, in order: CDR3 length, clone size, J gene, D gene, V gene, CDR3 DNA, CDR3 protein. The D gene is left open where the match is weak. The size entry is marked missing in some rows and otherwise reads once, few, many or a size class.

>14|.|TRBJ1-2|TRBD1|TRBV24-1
TGTGCCACCAGCCACAGGGACAGGGACTATGGCTACACCTTC
CATSHRDRDYGYTF
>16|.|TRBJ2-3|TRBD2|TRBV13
TGTGCCAGCAGCTCCGAGTCTAGCGGGAGCACAGATACGCAGTATTTT
CASSSESSGSTDTQYF
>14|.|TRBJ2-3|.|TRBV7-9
TGTGCCAGCAGCGATAGCGGACGCACAGATACGCAGTATTTT
CASSDSGRTDTQYF
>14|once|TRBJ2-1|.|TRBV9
TGTGCCAGCAGCGTAGAGGAGGCACATAATGAGCAGTTCTTC
CASSVEEAHNEQFF
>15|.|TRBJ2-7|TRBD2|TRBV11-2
TGTGCCAGCAGCTTGACGACTAGCGGGAGCTACGAGCAGTACTTC
CASSLTTSGSYEQYF
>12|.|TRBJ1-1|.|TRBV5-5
TGTGCCAGCAGCTGGGCGAACACTGAAGCTTTCTTT
CASSWANTEAFF
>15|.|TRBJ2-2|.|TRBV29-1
TGCAGCGTTGCATTCGGGACGGGGGACACCGGGGAGCTGTTTTTT
CSVAFGTGDTGELFF
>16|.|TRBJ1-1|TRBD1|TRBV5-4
TGTGCCAGCAGCTCCCGGGACAGAGCCTTGAACACTGAAGCTTTCTTT
CASSSRDRALNTEAFF
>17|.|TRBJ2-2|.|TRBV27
TGTGCCAGCAGCATTGGGCGGGGCCCCTTAACGGGCGGGGAGCTGTTTTTT
CASSIGRGPLTGGELFF
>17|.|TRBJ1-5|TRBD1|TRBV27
TGTGCCAGCAGTAAGTCGACAGGGAGCTATAGCAATCAGCCCCAGCATTTT
CASSKSTGSYSNQPQHF
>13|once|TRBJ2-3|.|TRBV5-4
TGTGCCAGCAGCTCCTCTTTTATCGATACGCAGTATTTT
CASSSSFIDTQYF
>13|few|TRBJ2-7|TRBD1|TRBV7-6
TGTGCCAGCAGCCCTAGACAGGGTGGCGAGCAGTACTTC
CASSPRQGGEQYF
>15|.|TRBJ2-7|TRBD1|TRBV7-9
TGTGCCAGCAGCTTAGCGTCAGGGGGCTACTACGAGCAGTACTTC
CASSLASGGYYEQYF
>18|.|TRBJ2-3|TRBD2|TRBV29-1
TGCAGCGTTGAACGGCTAGCGGGAAGAGGGACTAGGGCAGATACGCAGTATTTT
CSVERLAGRGTRADTQYF
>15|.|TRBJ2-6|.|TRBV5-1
TGCGCCAGCAGCTTTCAGGGGATGGGGGCCAACGTCCTGACTTTC
CASSFQGMGANVLTF
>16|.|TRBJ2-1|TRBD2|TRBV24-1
TGTGCCACCAGTGATCGACTAGCGGGGTCGCGGGATGAGCAGTTCTTC
CATSDRLAGSRDEQFF